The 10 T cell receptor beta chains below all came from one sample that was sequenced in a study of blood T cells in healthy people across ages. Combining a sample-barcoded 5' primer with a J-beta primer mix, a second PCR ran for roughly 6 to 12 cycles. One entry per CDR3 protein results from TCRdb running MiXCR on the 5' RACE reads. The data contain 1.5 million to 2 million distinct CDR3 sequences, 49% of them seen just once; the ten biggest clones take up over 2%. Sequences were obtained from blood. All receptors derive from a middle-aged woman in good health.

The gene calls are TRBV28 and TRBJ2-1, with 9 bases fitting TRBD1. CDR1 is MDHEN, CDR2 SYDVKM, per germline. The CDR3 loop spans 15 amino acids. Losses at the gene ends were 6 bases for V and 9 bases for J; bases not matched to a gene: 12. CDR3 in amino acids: CASRAAKGQGSEQFF. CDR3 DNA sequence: TGTGCCAGCAGGGCGGCCAAGGGACAGGGCAGTGAGCAGTTCTTC.

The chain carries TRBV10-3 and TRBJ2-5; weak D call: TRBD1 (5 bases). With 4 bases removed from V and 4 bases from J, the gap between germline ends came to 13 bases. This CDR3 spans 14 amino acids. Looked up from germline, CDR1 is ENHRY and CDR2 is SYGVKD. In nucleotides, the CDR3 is TGTGCCATCAGTGCAGAGGAAAGGGGAGAGACCCAGTACTTC. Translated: CAISAEERGETQYF.

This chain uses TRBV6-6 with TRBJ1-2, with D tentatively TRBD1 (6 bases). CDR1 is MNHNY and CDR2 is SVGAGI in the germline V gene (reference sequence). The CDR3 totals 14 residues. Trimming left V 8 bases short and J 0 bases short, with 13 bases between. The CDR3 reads CASVLQGANYGYTF. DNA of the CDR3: TGTGCCAGCGTCCTACAGGGAGCTAACTATGGCTACACCTTC.

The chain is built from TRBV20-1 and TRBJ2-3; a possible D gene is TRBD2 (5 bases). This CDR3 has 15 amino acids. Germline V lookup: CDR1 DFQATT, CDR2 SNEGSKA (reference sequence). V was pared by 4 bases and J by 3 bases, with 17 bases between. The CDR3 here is CSANGLGRSTDTQYF. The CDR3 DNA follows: TGCAGTGCTAATGGACTTGGTCGGAGTACAGATACGCAGTATTTT.

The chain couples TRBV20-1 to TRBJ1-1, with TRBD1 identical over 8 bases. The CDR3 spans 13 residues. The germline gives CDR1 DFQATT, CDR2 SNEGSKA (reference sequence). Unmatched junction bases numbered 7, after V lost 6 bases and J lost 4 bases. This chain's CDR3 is CSAISGQGTEAFF. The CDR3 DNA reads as TGCAGTGCCATCTCCGGACAGGGCACTGAAGCTTTCTTT.

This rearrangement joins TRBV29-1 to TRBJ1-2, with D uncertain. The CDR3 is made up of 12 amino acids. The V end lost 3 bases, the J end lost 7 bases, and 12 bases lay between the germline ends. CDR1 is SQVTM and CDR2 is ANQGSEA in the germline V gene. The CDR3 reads CSVEGSQGGYTF. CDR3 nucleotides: TGCAGCGTTGAGGGCTCTCAAGGTGGCTACACCTTC.

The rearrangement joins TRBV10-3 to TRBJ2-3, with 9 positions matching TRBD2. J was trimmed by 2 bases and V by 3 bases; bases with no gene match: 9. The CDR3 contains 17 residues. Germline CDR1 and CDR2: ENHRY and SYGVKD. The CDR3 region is CAISDGFASGITDTQYF. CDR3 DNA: TGTGCCATCAGTGATGGTTTTGCTAGCGGGATCACAGATACGCAGTATTTT.

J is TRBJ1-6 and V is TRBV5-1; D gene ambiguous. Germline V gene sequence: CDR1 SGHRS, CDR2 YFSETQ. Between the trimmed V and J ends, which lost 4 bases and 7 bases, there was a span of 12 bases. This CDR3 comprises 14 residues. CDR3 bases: TGCGCCAGCAGCCAGATACAAGGAAATTCACCCCTCCACTTT. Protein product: CASSQIQGNSPLHF.

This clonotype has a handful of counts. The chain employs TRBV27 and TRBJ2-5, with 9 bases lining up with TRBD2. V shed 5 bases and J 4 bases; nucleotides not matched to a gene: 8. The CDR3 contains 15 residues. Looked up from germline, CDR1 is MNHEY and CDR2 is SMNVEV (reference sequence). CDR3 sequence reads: CASSTPGLARETQYF. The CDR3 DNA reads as TGTGCCAGCAGTACGCCGGGACTAGCTCGAGAGACCCAGTACTTC.

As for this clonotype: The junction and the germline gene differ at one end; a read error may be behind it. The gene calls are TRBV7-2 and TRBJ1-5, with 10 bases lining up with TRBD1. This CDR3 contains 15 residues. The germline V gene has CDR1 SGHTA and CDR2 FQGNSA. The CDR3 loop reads CASSKRQGAYQPQHF. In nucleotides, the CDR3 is TGTGCCAGCAGTAAGAGACAGGGGGCCTATCAACCCCAGCATTTT.